This T cell receptor (beta chain) appears in the sequencing data of a study of response to subunit inactivated influenza vaccine. Study results and caveats: Authors suggested each seasonal flu vaccination may recruit only limited numbers of new T cells.

A note on this clonotype: Its antigen is unknown.

TCRdb redid the calling of the RT-PCR reads with MiXCR, one entry per CDR3 protein. Here the sample spans fewer than 200,000 distinct CDR3 sequences, around a tenth being singletons. The receptor was derived from a man aged 50-60 years who received an inactivated influenza vaccine. Sequences were derived from non-naive T cells sorted from PBMCs, sampled on the day of vaccination.

CDR3 in amino acids: CASSHRHFEEYGYTF. The CDR3 DNA reads TGCGCCAGCAGCCATCGACACTTCGAGGAATATGGCTACACCTTC. V is TRBV4-3 and J is TRBJ1-2; no clear D. Trimming stripped 3 bases from V and 5 bases from J, with 16 bases between. The CDR3 sequence is 15 residues long. Germline values: CDR1 LGHNA, CDR2 YSLEER.